This T cell receptor (beta chain) comes out of a study of cytomegalovirus exposure and HLA in healthy donors. This clone was seen once. A multiplex PCR was run with 60 Vbeta primers and 13 Jbeta primers. Method: immunoSEQ multiplex PCR; TCRdb's copy keeps in-frame clones and lacks some. The sample gives around 140,000 clones, approximately 72% of which show up once; 6.5% is in the top ten. Material for sequencing was PBMCs. This TCR derives from a woman in her fifties or sixties in good health and CMV-seronegative.

CDR3 loop: CASSLVSGTGRSEQYF. CDR3 in DNA: TGTGCCAGCAGCTTAGTCTCCGGGACAGGGCGTAGCGAGCAGTACTTC. The gene calls are TRBV7-2 and TRBJ2-7; 9 bases match TRBD1. This CDR3 region has 16 residues. Germline CDR1 reads SGHTA; CDR2 reads FQGNSA. V shed 1 base and J 6 bases; nucleotides not matched to a gene: 10.